The T cell receptor beta chain described here comes from a study of T cells in Graves' hyperthyroidism and ophthalmopathy. Study-level information: The authors collected peripheral blood at initial diagnosis, before any treatment. Study-wide results and caveats: Ophthalmopathy got predicted by the model a median about six months before its onset.

The germline gives CDR1 GTSNPN, CDR2 SVGIG (reference sequence). Trimming removed 3 bases from V and 6 bases from J, with 12 bases in between. This CDR3 has 13 amino acids. This clonotype showed up many times. Its antigen is not identified. It was RNA transcripts that yielded the amplified TCR beta CDR3 regions. HTBI primers were the set used in a first-round RT-PCR of the TCR CDR3. TCRdb analysed the multiplex PCR reads with MiXCR anew, one entry per CDR3 protein. The sample records approximately 370,000 distinct CDR3 sequences, 17% being singletons. Each diagnosis was grounded in clinical symptoms, serum thyroxine and TRAb, thyroid ultrasound, and orbital computed tomography. It was 8 to 10 ml of fresh peripheral blood that supplied the PBMCs.

This rearrangement joins TRBV30 to TRBJ2-4; no clear D. This TCR derives from a woman in her 30s with Graves' hyperthyroidism that later progressed to Graves' ophthalmopathy. The sequenced sample was blood. CDR3 nucleotides: TGTGCCTGGAGCGGCGGACCGCTAAACATTCAGTACTTC. Its protein product is CAWSGGPLNIQYF.